This is a list of T cell receptor beta chains from one sample in a study of early T cells in non-severe SARS-CoV-2 infection. TCRdb itself ran the 5' RACE reads through MiXCR, one entry per CDR3 protein. The table shows 20,000 to 30,000 distinct CDR3 sequences, with 4% to 4.5% occurring only once. The sequencing sample was made of whole blood. The receptors come from an adult who was a healthcare worker with PCR-confirmed SARS-CoV-2 infection or an uninfected control (not recorded which). CDR3s include the opening cysteine and the closing phenylalanine or tryptophan. D genes are given only for firm matches. Only part of the rows carry a size: once, few, many, or a class if the clone is expanded.

J gene,D gene,V gene,clone size,CDR3 length,CDR3 protein,CDR3 DNA
TRBJ2-1,NA,TRBV7-2,medium-sized,17,CASSSLFGDSSYNEQFF,TGTGCCAGCAGCTCCCTCTTTGGGGATAGCTCCTACAATGAGCAGTTCTTC
TRBJ2-5,NA,TRBV7-9,large,14,CASSLASTGASPYF,TGTGCCAGCAGCTTAGCGAGTACTGGAGCTAGCCCGTACTTC
TRBJ1-5,NA,TRBV7-9,many,15,CASSLSGQTNQPQHF,TGTGCCAGCAGCTTATCCGGACAGACCAATCAGCCCCAGCATTTT
TRBJ2-5,NA,TRBV19,many,11,CASSKQETQYF,TGTGCCAGTAGTAAACAAGAGACCCAGTACTTC
TRBJ2-3,NA,TRBV7-6,many,13,CASSTVGASTQYF,TGTGCCAGCAGCACAGTGGGGGCGAGTACGCAGTATTTT
TRBJ2-5,TRBD2,TRBV15,many,15,CATSSGRERMETQYF,TGTGCCACCAGCAGTGGGCGGGAGAGGATGGAGACCCAGTACTTC
TRBJ1-1,TRBD1,TRBV12-3/TRBV12-4,few,14,CASRKQGVNTEAFF,TGTGCCAGCCGCAAACAGGGGGTGAACACTGAAGCTTTCTTT
TRBJ2-1,NA,TRBV7-8,few,14,CASSPRPLYNEQFF,TGTGCCAGCTCCCCTCGACCTCTCTACAATGAGCAGTTCTTC
TRBJ2-1,NA,TRBV4-2,many,15,CASSLPGGGYNEQFF,TGTGCCAGCAGCCTTCCAGGGGGGGGTTACAATGAGCAGTTCTTC
TRBJ2-7,NA,TRBV28,few,16,CASSSHSTGNTYEQYF,TGTGCCAGCAGTTCCCACTCGACAGGAAATACCTACGAGCAGTACTTC
TRBJ2-7,NA,TRBV18,many,12,CASSPHANEQYF,TGTGCCAGCTCCCCGCACGCGAACGAGCAGTACTTC
TRBJ2-1,TRBD1,TRBV27,many,15,CASSKGQGLTWEQFF,TGTGCCAGCAGTAAGGGACAGGGTTTAACTTGGGAGCAGTTCTTC
TRBJ2-4,TRBD1,TRBV9,many,20,CASSLKWGQGHQGAKNIQYF,TGTGCCAGCAGCCTAAAATGGGGACAGGGACACCAGGGGGCCAAAAACATTCAGTACTTC
TRBJ2-2,NA,TRBV7-3,NA,13,CASSVTLDGELFF,TGTGCCAGCAGCGTTACCCTAGACGGGGAGCTGTTTTTT
TRBJ2-7,NA,TRBV20-1,many,13,CSARGPRDYEQYF,TGCAGTGCTAGAGGTCCGCGAGACTACGAGCAGTACTTC
TRBJ2-7,NA,TRBV28,NA,12,CASRYGIGEQYF,TGTGCCAGCAGGTACGGGATCGGGGAGCAGTACTTC
TRBJ2-7,NA,TRBV11-2,few,15,CASSLESRALYEQYF,TGTGCCAGCAGCTTAGAATCGCGGGCCTTATACGAGCAGTACTTC
TRBJ2-2,TRBD1,TRBV24-1,many,14,CATRGQGATGELFF,TGTGCCACCAGGGGACAGGGGGCGACCGGGGAGCTGTTTTTT
TRBJ2-1,NA,TRBV5-1,many,12,CASRLTNNEQFF,TGCGCCAGCAGGCTAACGAACAATGAGCAGTTCTTC
TRBJ2-7,NA,TRBV28,medium-sized,18,CASSSSPGLGSTLYEQYF,TGTGCCAGCAGTTCCTCGCCGGGGCTCGGTAGTACTCTCTACGAGCAGTACTTC
TRBJ2-1,NA,TRBV6-5,medium-sized,15,CASSYSKVVYNEQFF,TGTGCCAGCAGTTACTCGAAGGTGGTGTACAATGAGCAGTTCTTC
TRBJ1-1,NA,TRBV7-9,many,13,CASSRGRGTEAFF,TGTGCCAGCAGCCGCGGTAGGGGAACTGAAGCTTTCTTT
TRBJ2-3,NA,TRBV18,few,14,CASSPSTRTDTQYF,TGTGCCAGCTCACCCAGCACCCGCACAGATACGCAGTATTTT
TRBJ2-7,TRBD2,TRBV19,many,15,CASDSGLAGDHEQYF,TGTGCCAGTGACTCGGGACTAGCGGGAGACCACGAGCAGTACTTC
TRBJ1-3,NA,TRBV6-5,many,13,CASREGSGNTIYF,TGTGCCAGCAGAGAGGGTTCTGGAAACACCATATATTTT
TRBJ1-4,NA,TRBV7-9,many,16,CASSQIVYRGNEKLFF,TGTGCCAGCAGCCAGATCGTCTACAGAGGAAATGAAAAACTGTTTTTT
TRBJ2-5,TRBD2,TRBV7-8,NA,15,CASSSSGGVQETQYF,TGTGCCAGCAGCTCCTCGGGGGGGGTTCAAGAGACCCAGTACTTC
TRBJ2-5,TRBD2,TRBV7-2,NA,15,CASSPMLAGGETQYF,TGTGCCAGCAGCCCCATGCTAGCGGGCGGCGAGACCCAGTACTTC
TRBJ2-7,TRBD2,TRBV6-4,NA,16,CASSEGRRKGGREQYF,TGTGCCAGCAGTGAAGGGCGAAGAAAGGGAGGGCGCGAGCAGTACTTC
TRBJ2-2,TRBD2,TRBV20-1,NA,16,CSARGLAGGLGGELFF,TGCAGTGCCCGAGGACTAGCGGGAGGGCTAGGCGGGGAGCTGTTTTTT
TRBJ1-2,NA,TRBV11-2,many,12,CASSSQGYGYTF,TGTGCCAGCAGCAGCCAGGGGTATGGCTACACCTTC
TRBJ2-1,TRBD1,TRBV18,many,13,CASSPSDGTGEFF,TGTGCCAGCTCACCATCTGATGGGACAGGGGAGTTCTTC
TRBJ2-3,TRBD2,TRBV7-3,many,17,CASSLTGTSGSMHTQYF,TGTGCCAGCAGCTTAACGGGGACTAGCGGGAGTATGCATACGCAGTATTTT
TRBJ2-1,NA,TRBV29-1,large,12,CSVDVIANEQFF,TGCAGCGTTGACGTTATCGCTAATGAGCAGTTCTTC
TRBJ2-7,TRBD1,TRBV28,many,14,CASSLGQGTYEQYF,TGTGCCAGCAGTCTCGGACAGGGGACCTACGAGCAGTACTTC
TRBJ2-4,TRBD2,TRBV12-3/TRBV12-4,NA,13,CASSVLAPNIQYF,TGTGCCAGCAGTGTACTAGCGCCAAACATTCAGTACTTC
TRBJ1-2,NA,TRBV5-6,many,15,CASSSGNGAGYGYTF,TGTGCCAGCAGCTCCGGGAACGGGGCTGGCTATGGCTACACCTTC
TRBJ2-7,NA,TRBV20-1,many,13,CSATDGKPYEQYF,TGCAGTGCTACGGACGGGAAGCCCTACGAGCAGTACTTC
TRBJ2-1,TRBD2,TRBV7-2,few,15,CVSSLTSGIYNEQFF,TGTGTCAGCAGCTTAACTAGCGGGATATACAATGAGCAGTTCTTC
TRBJ2-7,NA,TRBV20-1,few,15,CSARAASGLTYEQYF,TGCAGTGCTAGAGCGGCCTCGGGACTTACCTACGAGCAGTACTTC
TRBJ2-7,TRBD1,TRBV19,few,15,CASSISQGATHEQYF,TGTGCCAGTAGCATCTCCCAGGGGGCTACCCACGAGCAGTACTTC
TRBJ2-1,NA,TRBV7-6,many,13,CASSSQDIGEQFF,TGTGCCAGCAGCTCACAGGACATTGGTGAGCAGTTCTTC
TRBJ2-1,NA,TRBV29-1,many,12,CSVDQGGNEQFF,TGCAGCGTTGACCAGGGGGGCAATGAGCAGTTCTTC
TRBJ2-1,NA,TRBV3-1,few,16,CASSLRDRGSYNEQFF,TGTGCCAGCAGCCTACGGGACCGAGGATCCTACAATGAGCAGTTCTTC
TRBJ2-7,NA,TRBV6-6,many,14,CASSQTASSYEQYF,TGTGCCAGCAGCCAGACCGCCAGCTCCTACGAGCAGTACTTC
TRBJ2-7,NA,TRBV5-1,few,15,CASSISGTADYEQYF,TGCGCCAGCAGCATAAGCGGGACAGCAGACTACGAGCAGTACTTC
TRBJ2-1,NA,TRBV18,many,17,CASSPRTKESSYNEQFF,TGTGCCAGCTCACCACGTACGAAAGAGAGCTCCTACAATGAGCAGTTCTTC
TRBJ2-6,NA,TRBV12-3/TRBV12-4,NA,15,CASSARATGANVLTF,TGTGCCAGCAGTGCCAGGGCTACCGGGGCCAACGTCCTGACTTTC